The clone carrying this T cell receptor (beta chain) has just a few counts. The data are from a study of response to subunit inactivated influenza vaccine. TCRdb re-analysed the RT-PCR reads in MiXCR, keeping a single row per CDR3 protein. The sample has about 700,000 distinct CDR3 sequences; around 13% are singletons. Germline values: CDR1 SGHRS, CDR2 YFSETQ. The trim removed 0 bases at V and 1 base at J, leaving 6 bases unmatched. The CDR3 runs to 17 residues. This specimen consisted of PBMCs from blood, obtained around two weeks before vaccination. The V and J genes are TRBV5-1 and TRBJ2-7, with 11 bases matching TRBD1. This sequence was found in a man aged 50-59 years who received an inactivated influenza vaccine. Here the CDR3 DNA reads TGCGCCAGCAGCTTGGCCGTCCGGGACAGGGGGTCCTACGAGCAGTACTTC. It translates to CASSLAVRDRGSYEQYF.